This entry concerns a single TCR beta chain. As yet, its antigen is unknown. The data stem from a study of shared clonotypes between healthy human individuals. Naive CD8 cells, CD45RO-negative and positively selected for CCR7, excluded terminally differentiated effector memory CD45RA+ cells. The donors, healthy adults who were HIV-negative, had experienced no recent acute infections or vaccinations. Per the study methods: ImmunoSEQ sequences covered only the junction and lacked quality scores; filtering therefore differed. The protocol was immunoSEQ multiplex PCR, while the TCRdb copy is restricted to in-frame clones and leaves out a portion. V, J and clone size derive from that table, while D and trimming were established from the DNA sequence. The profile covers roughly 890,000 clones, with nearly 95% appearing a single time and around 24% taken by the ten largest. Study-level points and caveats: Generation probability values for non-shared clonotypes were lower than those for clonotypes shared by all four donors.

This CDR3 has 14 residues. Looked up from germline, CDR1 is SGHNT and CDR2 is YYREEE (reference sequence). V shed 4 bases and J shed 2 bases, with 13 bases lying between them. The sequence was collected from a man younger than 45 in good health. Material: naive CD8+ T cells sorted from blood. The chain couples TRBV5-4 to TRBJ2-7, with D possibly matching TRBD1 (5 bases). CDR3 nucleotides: TGTGCCAGCAGCCCACCGGACAAGACCTACGAGCAGTACTTC. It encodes CASSPPDKTYEQYF. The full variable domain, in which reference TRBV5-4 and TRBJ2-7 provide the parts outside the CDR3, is ETGVTQSPTHLIKTRGQQVTLRCSSQSGHNTVSWYQQALGQGPQFIFQYYREEENGRGNFPPRFSGLQFPNYSSELNVNALELDDSALYLCASSPPDKTYEQYFGPGTRLTVT.